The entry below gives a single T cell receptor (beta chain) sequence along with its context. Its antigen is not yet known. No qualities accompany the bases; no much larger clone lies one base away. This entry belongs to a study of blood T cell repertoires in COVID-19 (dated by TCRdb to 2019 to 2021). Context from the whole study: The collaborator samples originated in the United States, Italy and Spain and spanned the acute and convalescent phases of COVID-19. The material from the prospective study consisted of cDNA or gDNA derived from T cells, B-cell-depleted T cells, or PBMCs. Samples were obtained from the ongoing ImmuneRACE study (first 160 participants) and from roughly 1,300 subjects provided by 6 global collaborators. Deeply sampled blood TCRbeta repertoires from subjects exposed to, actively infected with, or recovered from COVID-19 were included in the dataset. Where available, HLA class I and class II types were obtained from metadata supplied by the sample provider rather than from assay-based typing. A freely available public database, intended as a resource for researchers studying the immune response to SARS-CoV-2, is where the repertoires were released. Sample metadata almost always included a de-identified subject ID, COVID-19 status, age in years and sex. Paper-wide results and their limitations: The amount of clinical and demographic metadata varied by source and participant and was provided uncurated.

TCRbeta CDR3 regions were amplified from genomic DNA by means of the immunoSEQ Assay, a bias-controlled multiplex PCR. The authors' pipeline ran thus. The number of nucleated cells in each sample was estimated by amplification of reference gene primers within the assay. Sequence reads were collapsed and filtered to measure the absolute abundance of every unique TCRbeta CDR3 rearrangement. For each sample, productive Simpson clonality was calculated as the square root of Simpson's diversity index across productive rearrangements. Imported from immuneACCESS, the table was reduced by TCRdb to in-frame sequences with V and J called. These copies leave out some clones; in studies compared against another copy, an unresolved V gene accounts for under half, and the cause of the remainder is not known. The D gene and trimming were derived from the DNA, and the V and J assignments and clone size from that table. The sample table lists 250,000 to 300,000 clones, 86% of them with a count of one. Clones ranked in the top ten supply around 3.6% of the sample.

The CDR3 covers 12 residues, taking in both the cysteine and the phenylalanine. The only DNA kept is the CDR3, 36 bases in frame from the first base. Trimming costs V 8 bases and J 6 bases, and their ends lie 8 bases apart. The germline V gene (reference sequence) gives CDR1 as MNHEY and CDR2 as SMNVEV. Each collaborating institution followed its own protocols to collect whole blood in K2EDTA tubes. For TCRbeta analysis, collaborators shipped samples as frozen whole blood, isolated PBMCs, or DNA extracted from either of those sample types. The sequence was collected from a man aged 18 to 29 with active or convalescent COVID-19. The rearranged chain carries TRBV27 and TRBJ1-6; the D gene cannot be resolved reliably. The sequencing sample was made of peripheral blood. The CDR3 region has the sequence CASAEINSPLHF. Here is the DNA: TGTGCCAGCGCGGAGATTAATTCACCCCTCCACTTT.